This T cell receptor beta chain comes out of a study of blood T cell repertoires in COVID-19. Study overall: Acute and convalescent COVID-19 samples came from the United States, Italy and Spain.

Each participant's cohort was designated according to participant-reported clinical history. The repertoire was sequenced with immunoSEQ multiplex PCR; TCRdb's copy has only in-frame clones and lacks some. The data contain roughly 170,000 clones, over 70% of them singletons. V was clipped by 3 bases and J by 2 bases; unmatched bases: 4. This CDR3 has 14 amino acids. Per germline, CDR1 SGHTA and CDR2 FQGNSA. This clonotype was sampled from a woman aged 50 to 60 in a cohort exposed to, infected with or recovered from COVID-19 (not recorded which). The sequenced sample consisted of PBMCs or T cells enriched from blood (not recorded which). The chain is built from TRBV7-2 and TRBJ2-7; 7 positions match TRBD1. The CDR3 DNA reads TGTGCCAGCAGCTTCGGACAGGCGGCCTACGAGCAGTACTTC. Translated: CASSFGQAAYEQYF.